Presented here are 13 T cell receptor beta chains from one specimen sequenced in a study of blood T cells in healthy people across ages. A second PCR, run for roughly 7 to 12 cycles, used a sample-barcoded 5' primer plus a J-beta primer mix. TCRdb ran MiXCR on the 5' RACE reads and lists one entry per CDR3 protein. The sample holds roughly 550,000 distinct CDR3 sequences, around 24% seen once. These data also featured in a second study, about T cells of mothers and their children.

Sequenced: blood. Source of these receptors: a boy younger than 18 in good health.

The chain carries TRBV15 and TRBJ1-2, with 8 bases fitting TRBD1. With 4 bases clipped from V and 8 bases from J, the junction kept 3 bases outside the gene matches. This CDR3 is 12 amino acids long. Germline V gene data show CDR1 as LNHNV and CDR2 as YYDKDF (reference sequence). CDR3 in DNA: TGTGCCACCAGCACAAACAGGGGGGGCTACACCTTC. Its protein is CATSTNRGGYTF.

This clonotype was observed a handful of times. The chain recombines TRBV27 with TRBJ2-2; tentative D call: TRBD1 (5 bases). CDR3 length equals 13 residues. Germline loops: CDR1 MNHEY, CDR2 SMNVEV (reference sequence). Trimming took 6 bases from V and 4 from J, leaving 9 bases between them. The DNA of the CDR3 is TGTGCCAGCAGGACGGACATCACCGGGGAGCTGTTTTTT. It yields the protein CASRTDITGELFF.

CDR3 loop: CASSRRQGAYNEQFF. The CDR3 DNA follows: TGTGCCAGCAGTCGACGACAGGGAGCCTACAATGAGCAGTTCTTC. The chain joins TRBV7-9 to TRBJ2-1, with 7 bases lining up with TRBD1. The CDR3 runs 15 residues. Per germline, CDR1 SEHNR and CDR2 FQNEAQ (reference sequence). V was pared by 6 bases and J by 2 bases, with 7 bases of the junction left unmatched.

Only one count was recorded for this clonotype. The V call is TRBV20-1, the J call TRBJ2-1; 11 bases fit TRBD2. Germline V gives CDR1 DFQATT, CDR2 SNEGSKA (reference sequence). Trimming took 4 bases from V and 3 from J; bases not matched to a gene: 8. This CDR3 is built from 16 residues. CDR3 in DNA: TGCAGTGCTAAACTTACTAGCGGGGGCCTCTACAATGAGCAGTTCTTC. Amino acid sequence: CSAKLTSGGLYNEQFF.

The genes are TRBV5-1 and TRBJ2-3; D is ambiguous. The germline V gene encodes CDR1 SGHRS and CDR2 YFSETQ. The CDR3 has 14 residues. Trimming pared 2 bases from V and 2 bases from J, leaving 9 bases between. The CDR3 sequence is CASSFETFTDTQYF. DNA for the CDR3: TGCGCCAGCAGCTTTGAAACCTTCACAGATACGCAGTATTTT.

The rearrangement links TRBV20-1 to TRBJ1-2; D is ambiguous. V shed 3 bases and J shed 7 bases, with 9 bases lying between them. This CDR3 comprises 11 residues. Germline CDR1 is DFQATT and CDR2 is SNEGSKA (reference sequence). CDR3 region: CSASPSIGYTF. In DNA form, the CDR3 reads TGCAGTGCTAGCCCATCTATTGGCTACACCTTC.

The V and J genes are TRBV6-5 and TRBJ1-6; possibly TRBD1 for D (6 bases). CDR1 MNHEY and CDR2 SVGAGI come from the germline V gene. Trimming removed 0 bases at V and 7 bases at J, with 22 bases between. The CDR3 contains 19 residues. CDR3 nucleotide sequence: TGTGCCAGCAGTTACTCTAACCCTAAACAGGGTTGGTACAATTCACCCCTCCACTTT. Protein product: CASSYSNPKQGWYNSPLHF.

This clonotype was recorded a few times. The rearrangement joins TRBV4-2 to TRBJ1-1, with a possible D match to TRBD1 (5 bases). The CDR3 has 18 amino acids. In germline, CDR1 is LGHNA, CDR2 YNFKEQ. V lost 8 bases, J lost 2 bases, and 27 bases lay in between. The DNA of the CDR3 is TGTGCCAGCGGCGCCTCTACCGGGGCCGCTACTTATAACACTGAAGCTTTCTTT. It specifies CASGASTGAATYNTEAFF.

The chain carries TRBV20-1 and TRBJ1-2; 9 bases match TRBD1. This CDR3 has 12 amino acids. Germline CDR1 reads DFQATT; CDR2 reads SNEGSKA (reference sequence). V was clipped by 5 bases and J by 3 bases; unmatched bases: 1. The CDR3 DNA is TGCAGTGCTGACAGGGGGGACTATGGCTACACCTTC. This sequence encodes CSADRGDYGYTF.

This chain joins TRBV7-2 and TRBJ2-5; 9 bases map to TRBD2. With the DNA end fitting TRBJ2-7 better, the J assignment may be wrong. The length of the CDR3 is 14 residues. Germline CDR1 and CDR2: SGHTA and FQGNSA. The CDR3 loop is CASSLGTSLDEQYF. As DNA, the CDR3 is TGTGCCAGCAGCCTAGGGACTAGCCTCGACGAGCAGTACTTC.

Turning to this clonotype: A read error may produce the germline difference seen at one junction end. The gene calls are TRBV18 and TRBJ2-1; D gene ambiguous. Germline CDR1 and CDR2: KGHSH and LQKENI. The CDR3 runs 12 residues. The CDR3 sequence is CASSPSDNEQFF. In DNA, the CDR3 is TGTGCCAGCTCACCCTCCGACAATGAGCAGTTCTTC. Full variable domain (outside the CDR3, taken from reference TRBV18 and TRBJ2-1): NAGVMQNPRHLVRRRGQEARLRCSPMKGHSHVYWYRQLPEEGLKFMVYLQKENIIDESGMPKERFSAEFPKEGPSILRIQQVVRGDSAAYFCASSPSDNEQFFGPGTRLTVL.

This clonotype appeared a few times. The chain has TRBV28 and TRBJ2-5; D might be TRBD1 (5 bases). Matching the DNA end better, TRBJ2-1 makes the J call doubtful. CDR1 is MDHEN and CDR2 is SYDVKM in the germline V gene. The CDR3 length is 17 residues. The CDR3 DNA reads TGTGCCGTAGCCATAGGGGTAGCCACCCGTTCTTACAATGAGCAGTTCTTC. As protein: CAVAIGVATRSYNEQFF.

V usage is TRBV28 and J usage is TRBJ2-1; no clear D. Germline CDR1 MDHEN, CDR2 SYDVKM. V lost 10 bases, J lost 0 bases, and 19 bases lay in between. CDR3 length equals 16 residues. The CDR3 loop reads CATAPLTRSSYNEQFF. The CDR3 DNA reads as TGTGCCACCGCTCCCCTAACCCGGAGCTCCTACAATGAGCAGTTCTTC. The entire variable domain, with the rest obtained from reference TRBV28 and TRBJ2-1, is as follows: DVKVTQSSRYLVKRTGEKVFLECVQDMDHENMFWYRQDPGLGLRLIYFSYDVKMKEKGDIPEGYSVSREKKERFSLILESASTNQTSMYLCATAPLTRSSYNEQFFGPGTRLTVL.